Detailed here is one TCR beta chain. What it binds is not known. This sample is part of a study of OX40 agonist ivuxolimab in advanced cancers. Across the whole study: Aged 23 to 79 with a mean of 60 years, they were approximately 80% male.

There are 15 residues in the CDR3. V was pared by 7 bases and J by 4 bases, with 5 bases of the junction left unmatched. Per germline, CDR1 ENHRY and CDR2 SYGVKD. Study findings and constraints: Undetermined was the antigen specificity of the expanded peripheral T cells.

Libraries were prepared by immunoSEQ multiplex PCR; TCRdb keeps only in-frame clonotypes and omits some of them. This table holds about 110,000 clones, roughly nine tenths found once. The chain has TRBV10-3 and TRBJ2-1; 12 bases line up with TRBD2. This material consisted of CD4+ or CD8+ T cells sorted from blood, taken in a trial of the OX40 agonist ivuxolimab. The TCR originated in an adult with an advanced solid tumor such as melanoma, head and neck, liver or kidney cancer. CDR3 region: CAITTSGGSYNEQFF. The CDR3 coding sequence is TGTGCCATCACTACTAGCGGGGGGTCGTACAATGAGCAGTTCTTC.